The 14 T cell receptor beta chains reported below all come from one sample, sequenced in a study of blood T cells in healthy people across ages. The authors ran a second PCR of roughly 6 to 12 cycles using a sample-barcoded 5' primer and a J-beta primer mix. TCRdb passed the 5' RACE reads through MiXCR, listing each CDR3 protein once. The sample lists about 800,000 distinct CDR3 sequences, more than 20% seen once, with more than 3% in the top ten. The data also belong to a second study, concerning T cells of mothers and their children.

Sequenced material: blood. Source of these receptors: a boy under 18 in good health.

The count of this clonotype is one. The rearrangement joins TRBV20-1 to TRBJ2-3; TRBD2 agrees at 13 bases. Germline CDR1 DFQATT, CDR2 SNEGSKA (reference sequence). V lost 3 bases, J lost 1 base, and 1 base stayed unmatched. This CDR3 is built from 15 residues. The CDR3 nucleotides read TGCAGTGCTAGTGGGACTAGCGGGGGCACAGATACGCAGTATTTT. Its protein product is CSASGTSGGTDTQYF.

This rearrangement joins TRBV2 to TRBJ1-4; D uncertain. Trimming cost V 4 bases and J 5 bases, with 8 bases left between them. This CDR3 contains 13 residues. Germline values: CDR1 SNHLY, CDR2 FYNNEI. CDR3 sequence (DNA): TGTGCCAGCAGTGGGACGTCAAATGAAAAACTGTTTTTT. Amino acid sequence: CASSGTSNEKLFF.

The sample holds a few counts of this clonotype. At one boundary the junction diverges from the germline segment, which might be a read error. The chain is built from TRBV10-3 and TRBJ1-1; 12 nucleotides agree with TRBD1. This CDR3 region has 14 residues. Looked up from germline, CDR1 is ENHRY and CDR2 is SYGVKD. The CDR3 sequence: CAIRAGTGGTEASF. For the CDR3, the DNA is TGTGCCATCAGGGCCGGGACAGGGGGCACTGAAGCTTCCTTT.

This sequence joins TRBV7-2 and TRBJ2-5, with D possibly called TRBD1 or TRBD2 (5 bases each). The V end was cut by 5 bases, the J end by 7 bases, with 14 bases between. Per the germline V gene, CDR1 is SGHTA and CDR2 is FQGNSA. The CDR3 extends over 13 amino acids. CDR3 sequence: CASSPEGYGTQYF. CDR3 nucleotides: TGTGCCAGCAGCCCCGAGGGGTATGGGACCCAGTACTTC.

A few counts support this clonotype. The chain couples TRBV6-1 to TRBJ1-6; no definite D call. Germline V CDR1 and CDR2: MNHNS, SASEGT. V was cut by 3 bases and J by 7 bases, with 7 bases left in between. This CDR3 has 13 residues. CDR3 amino acids: CASSELGNSPLHF. CDR3 nucleotide sequence: TGTGCCAGCAGTGAGCTGGGGAATTCACCCCTCCACTTT.

The genes are TRBV28 and TRBJ2-7; 9 bases line up with TRBD1. The CDR3 has 18 amino acids. Trimming took 6 bases from V and 2 from J; bases not matched to a gene: 17. Germline V CDR1 and CDR2: MDHEN, SYDVKM. The CDR3 reads CASSAPTGQGMGAYEQYF. CDR3 sequence (DNA): TGTGCCAGCAGCGCTCCGACGGGACAGGGAATGGGGGCCTACGAGCAGTACTTC.

V is TRBV5-6 and J is TRBJ2-5; perhaps TRBD1 as D (7 bases). The V gene lost 1 base and the J gene lost 0 bases, with 25 bases spanning the gap. The CDR3 consists of 20 residues. Germline V gene sequence: CDR1 SGHDT, CDR2 YYEEEE. CDR3 loop: CASSLRNLLTGEAYQETQYF. CDR3 coding DNA: TGTGCCAGCAGCTTGAGAAACCTACTAACAGGGGAGGCGTACCAAGAGACCCAGTACTTC.

This clonotype was seen a few times. The chain carries TRBV12-3 or TRBV12-4 and TRBJ2-5, with a possible D match to TRBD2 (7 bases). The J call may not be correct, given that the DNA end is closer to TRBJ2-7. This CDR3 has 15 amino acids. The CDR3 spells CASSLGGPKAYEQYF. CDR3 coding DNA: TGTGCCAGCAGTTTGGGGGGGCCCAAGGCCTACGAGCAGTACTTC.

The V gene is TRBV12-3 or TRBV12-4, the J gene TRBJ2-5, with TRBD2 matching 11 bases. Trimming at V came to 5 bases and at J to 5 bases, leaving 4 bases not matched to a gene. CDR3 length: 14 residues. In DNA form, the CDR3 reads TGTGCCAGCAGTGGTGCTAGCGGGAGGGAGACCCAGTACTTC. Amino acid sequence: CASSGASGRETQYF.

A few counts support this clonotype. The rearrangement links TRBV5-1 to TRBJ2-5, with D perhaps TRBD1 (6 bases). This CDR3 is built from 14 residues. Germline lookup yields CDR1 SGHRS and CDR2 YFSETQ. V was pared by 3 bases and J by 5 bases, with 14 bases between. In nucleotides, the CDR3 is TGCGCCAGCAGCTCGGGACAAAGCTACGAGACCCAGTACTTC. Translating it yields CASSSGQSYETQYF.

V is TRBV6-5 and J is TRBJ1-5, with D uncertain. This CDR3 spans 15 amino acids. CDR1 is MNHEY, CDR2 SVGAGI, per germline. Trimming left V 7 bases short and J 0 bases short, with 13 bases between. CDR3: CASTHRRDSNQPQHF. In DNA form, the CDR3 reads TGTGCCAGCACGCACCGGAGGGATAGCAATCAGCCCCAGCATTTT.

There are a few counts of this clonotype. This sequence joins TRBV20-1 and TRBJ2-1, with 9 bases lining up with TRBD2. Trimming removed 3 bases from V and 6 bases from J; junction bases left unmatched: 24. This CDR3 spans 20 amino acids. Germline V CDR1 and CDR2: DFQATT, SNEGSKA (reference sequence). CDR3 bases: TGCAGTGCTAGGTTGGTTCAGGCTAGCGGGGCGGCGGGAGAAATCAATGAGCAGTTCTTC. Its translation is CSARLVQASGAAGEINEQFF.

V is TRBV12-3 or TRBV12-4 and J is TRBJ1-2; perhaps TRBD1 as D (5 bases). CDR3 length equals 14 residues. Trimming stripped 4 bases from V and 6 bases from J, with 15 bases between. CDR3 sequence (DNA): TGTGCCAGCAGTTATCAGGGAATAGCCCATGGCTACACCTTC. Encoded protein: CASSYQGIAHGYTF.

There are a few counts of this clonotype. The CDR3 DNA reads TGCAGTGCTAGAGATGGCGGCTCCCCTAAGGAGCAGTACTTC. It is translated as CSARDGGSPKEQYF. V is TRBV20-1 and J is TRBJ2-5; D gene uncertain. The CDR3 is 14 residues long. Trimming pared 0 bases from V and 11 bases from J, leaving 19 bases between. The V gene's germline CDR1 is DFQATT and CDR2 SNEGSKA (reference sequence).